This TCR beta chain was identified during a study of sequential checkpoint blockade in melanoma (dated by TCRdb to between 2018 and 2020). Notes on the research overall: Patients were assigned by 1:1 randomization to either first-line nivolumab followed by ipilimumab (arm A) or ipilimumab followed by nivolumab (arm B). Maintenance nivolumab was given following each of the two trial sequences. Broad study findings and their caveats: Larger, independent patient cohorts are needed to validate the response-prediction model that combines TCR metrics and mutation burden.

Remarks on this clone: Its recognized antigen is unknown. It has no much larger one-base neighbor in the sample; base qualities were not kept.

The treatment or condition label for this specimen denotes: randomized to nivolumab then ipilimumab (arm A) or the reverse (arm B). None of the trial patients had been given prior DNA-damaging chemotherapy. A FACS Aria II flow cytometer was used to sort live CD3+CD8+ cells that were negative for CD19 and CD56 from thawed PBMCs. The samples were obtained from melanoma patients enrolled in CheckMate 064, an open-label, randomized phase II trial testing sequential checkpoint blockade. Leukapheresis was used to collect peripheral blood mononuclear cells, which were then purified with Ficoll-Paque and frozen in human serum with about 10% DMSO. Right after sorting, the blood CD3+CD8+ cells were verified to be >95% pure, and DNA extraction followed. In the germline V gene (reference sequence), CDR1 corresponds to GTSNPN and CDR2 to SVGIG. The CDR3 contains 13 residues, cysteine and phenylalanine counted. CDR3 DNA is the only sequence kept; it has 39 bases, read in frame from the first base. Relative to germline, V is 0 bases shorter and J is 3 bases shorter, with 8 bases between their ends.

The immunoSEQ Assay was used to immunosequence TCRbeta CDR3 regions from genomic DNA. Genomic DNA was amplified by bias-controlled multiplex PCR before high-throughput sequencing. In the authors' own workflow: To quantify the absolute abundance of each unique TCRbeta CDR3 region, the sequences were collapsed and filtered. Clonality, defined as 1 minus Pielou's evenness, was calculated using only productive rearrangements. A previously published method was used to identify clones whose frequencies were significantly greater in on-treatment samples than in baseline samples. This immuneACCESS table, as held by TCRdb, lists in-frame sequences with V and J called but not all clones. Of the missing ones, under half trace to an unresolved V gene in checked studies; the others have no known cause. From that table come the V and J calls and clone size; the DNA was used to work out D and trimming. This sample comprises some 35,000 clones, nearly 90% of them detected only once. Together, the top ten hold around an eighth of the sample.

The sequence was obtained from a human donor with melanoma. The V and J segments used are TRBV30 and TRBJ1-1; a weak D assignment points to TRBD1 (5 bases agree). The sample in question was CD8+ T cells sorted from blood (inferred from file names), obtained from a patient given nivolumab and ipilimumab in sequence. The sequenced DNA is TGTGCCTGGAGTGTGGGGGGTTACACTGAAGCTTTCTTT. It encodes CAWSVGGYTEAFF.